The entry below describes one T cell receptor (beta chain). The data originate from a study of technical replicates of blood from a handful of donors. Sequenced by immunoSEQ multiplex PCR; TCRdb stores in-frame clones only, minus some. The table lists tens of thousands of clones, 90% to 95% of them singletons. The CDR3 runs 13 residues. The receptor was isolated from a human donor in good health. Some clones in this sample may be carry-over from other donors' samples. Sequencing was done on a sample of PBMCs. V is TRBV21-1 and J is TRBJ2-7; the table's D call TRBD1 went unverified against the DNA. TRBV21-1 constitutes a pseudogene. The CDR3 coding sequence is TGTGCCAGCAGCAACCCAGGCCTCTACGAGCAGTACTTC. It specifies CASSNPGLYEQYF.